This TCR beta chain was captured in a study of tumor-infiltrating lymphocytes in primary liver carcinoma. The sample holds a few counts of this clonotype. Its antigen is undetermined. Using a constant-region primer together with ProtoScript II reverse transcriptase, TCR beta cDNA was made from approximately 500 ng of total RNA. What produced the TCR beta libraries was three nested multiplex PCR rounds using slightly modified ARM-PCR. The study ran its first two PCR rounds for nine to eleven cycles each, using TRBV1-TRBV30 forward primers and a C-beta reverse primer. TCRdb recomputed calls from the multiplex PCR reads with MiXCR, one row per CDR3 protein. The sample yields approximately 330,000 distinct CDR3 sequences, approximately 65% seen once. Study-wide findings and caveats: Among the pair types, tumor region pairs showed more overlap than tumor-adjacent and tumor-blood pairs. Tumors had a top-250-clone fraction that was significantly higher than blood (p = 0.039).

Germline DNA was also extracted, with blood RNA taken from unsorted whole blood. Patients were chronically HBV-infected and treatment-naive. Peripheral blood, approximately 4 milliliters, was collected prior to surgery. The V segment lost 4 bases and the J segment 5 bases; nucleotides outside the gene matches: 7. Germline V gene data show CDR1 as MNHEY and CDR2 as SVGAGI. This CDR3 is 17 amino acids long. The rearrangement links TRBV6-5 to TRBJ2-5; 16 bases map to TRBD2. The TCR comes from a middle-aged man with primary liver carcinoma and hepatitis B virus infection. The sample consisted of peripheral blood. CDR3 region: CASSSLPGLAGGETQYF. CDR3 DNA: TGTGCCAGCAGTTCCCTACCGGGACTAGCGGGAGGGGAGACCCAGTACTTC.